This T cell receptor beta chain was found in a study of long-term antiretroviral therapy in people with HIV. Overall study results and limits: Post-treatment diversity went higher with ART but stayed below transplant donor controls.

The immunoSEQ assay was v3.0, run at survey level. This table comes from immunoSEQ multiplex PCR, and its TCRdb copy is limited to in-frame clones, with some not included. The sample lists tens of thousands of clones, just over 90% occurring once. On this clone itself: The antigen is undetermined.

V was clipped by 3 bases and J by 4 bases; unmatched bases: 8. This CDR3 comprises 16 residues. CDR1 and CDR2 (germline): LNHNV, YYDKDF (reference sequence). The rearrangement uses TRBV15 and TRBJ1-2, with 10 nucleotides matching TRBD1. Sequenced here: unsorted PBMCs, sampled 7.6 years after starting antiretroviral therapy. The sequence came from a woman in her forties with HIV. The CDR3 sequence is CATSRGQGNLIYGYTF. DNA of the CDR3: TGTGCCACCAGCAGGGGACAGGGGAATTTAATCTATGGCTACACCTTC.